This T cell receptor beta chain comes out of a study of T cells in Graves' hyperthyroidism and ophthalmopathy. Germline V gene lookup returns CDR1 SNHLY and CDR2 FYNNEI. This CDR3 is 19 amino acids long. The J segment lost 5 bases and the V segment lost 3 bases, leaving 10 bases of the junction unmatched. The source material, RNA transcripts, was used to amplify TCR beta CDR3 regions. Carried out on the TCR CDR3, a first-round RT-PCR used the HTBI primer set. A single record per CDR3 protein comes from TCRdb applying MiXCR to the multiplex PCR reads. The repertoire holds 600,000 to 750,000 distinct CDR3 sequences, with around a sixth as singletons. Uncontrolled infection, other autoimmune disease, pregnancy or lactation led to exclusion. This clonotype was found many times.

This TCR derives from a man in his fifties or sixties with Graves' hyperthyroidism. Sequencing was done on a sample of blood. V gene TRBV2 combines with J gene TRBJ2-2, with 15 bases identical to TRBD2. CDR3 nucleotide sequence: TGTGCCAGCAGTGAGGCTTGGACTAGCGGGAGGGCGCGTACCGGGGAGCTGTTTTTT. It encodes CASSEAWTSGRARTGELFF.